This T cell receptor beta chain was captured by sequencing in a study of cytomegalovirus exposure and HLA in healthy donors. Study-wide results and limits: Several top significant clusters appeared, in a later analysis, to be linked to common viral pathogens. Earlier analysis found most TCR beta V segments productive about 90% or about 30% of the time. Some V segments (TRBV6-2 and TRBV6-3 among them) were excluded as indistinguishable.

PCR used 60 Vbeta primers and 13 Jbeta primers. The repertoire was sequenced with immunoSEQ multiplex PCR; TCRdb's copy has only in-frame clones and lacks some. The table has some 170,000 clones, 80% seen once. The CDR3 covers 14 residues. In germline, CDR1 is LNHDA, CDR2 SQIVND (reference sequence). V was pared by 6 bases and J by 6 bases, with 9 bases of the junction left unmatched. Regarding this clone: Its target is not known.

Sequencing was done on a sample of PBMCs. This chain uses TRBV19 with TRBJ2-7; 9 bases are a match to TRBD1. This receptor was identified in a man younger than 40 in good health and CMV-seronegative. The CDR3 DNA reads TGTGCCAGTAGCCGGGGACAGGGAGCCGGCGAGCAGTACTTC. Its translation is CASSRGQGAGEQYF. The whole variable domain, remainder taken from reference TRBV19 and TRBJ2-7, is DGGITQSPKYLFRKEGQNVTLSCEQNLNHDAMYWYRQDPGQGLRLIYYSQIVNDFQKGDIAEGYSVSREKKESFPLTVTSAQKNPTAFYLCASSRGQGAGEQYFGPGTRLTVT.